This TCR beta chain was sequenced during a study of blood T cell repertoires in COVID-19. This CDR3 is 16 amino acids long. Unmatched junction bases numbered 6, after V lost 1 base and J lost 3 bases. The germline V gene has CDR1 SGHDT and CDR2 YYEEEE. The table came from immunoSEQ multiplex PCR; TCRdb's copy has only in-frame clones and leaves some out. The table includes tens of thousands of clones, about 86% detected once. The specimen sequenced was peripheral blood. This sequence originates from a man older than 75 in a cohort sampled during active COVID-19. The rearrangement joins TRBV5-6 to TRBJ2-3; 9 nucleotides line up with TRBD1. The CDR3 DNA sequence: TGTGCCAGCAGCTTGAGGGGGACAGGGTTAACAGATACGCAGTATTTT. Its protein is CASSLRGTGLTDTQYF.